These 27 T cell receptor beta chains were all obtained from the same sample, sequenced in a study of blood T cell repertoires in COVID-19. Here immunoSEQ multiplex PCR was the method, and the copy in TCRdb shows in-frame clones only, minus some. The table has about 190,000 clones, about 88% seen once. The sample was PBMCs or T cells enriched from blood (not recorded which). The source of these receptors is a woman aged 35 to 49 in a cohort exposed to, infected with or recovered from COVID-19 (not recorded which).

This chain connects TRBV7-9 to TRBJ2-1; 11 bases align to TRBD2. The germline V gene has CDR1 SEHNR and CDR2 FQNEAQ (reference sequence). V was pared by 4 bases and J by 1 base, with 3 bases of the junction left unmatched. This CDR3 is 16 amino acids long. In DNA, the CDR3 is TGTGCCAGCAGCTCGTGGACTAGCGGGTCCTACAATGAGCAGTTCTTC. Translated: CASSSWTSGSYNEQFF.

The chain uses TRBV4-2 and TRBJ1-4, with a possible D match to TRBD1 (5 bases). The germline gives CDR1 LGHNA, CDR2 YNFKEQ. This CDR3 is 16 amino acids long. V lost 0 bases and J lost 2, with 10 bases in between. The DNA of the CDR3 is TGTGCCAGCAGCCAAGATTACAGGTCGACTAATGAAAAACTGTTTTTT. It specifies CASSQDYRSTNEKLFF.

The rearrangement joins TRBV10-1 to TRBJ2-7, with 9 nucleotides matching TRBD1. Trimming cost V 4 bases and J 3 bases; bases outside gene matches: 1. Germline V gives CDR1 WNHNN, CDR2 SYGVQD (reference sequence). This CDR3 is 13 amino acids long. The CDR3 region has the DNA TGCGCCAGCAGTGGGGACAGGGTCTACGAGCAGTACTTC. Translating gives CASSGDRVYEQYF.

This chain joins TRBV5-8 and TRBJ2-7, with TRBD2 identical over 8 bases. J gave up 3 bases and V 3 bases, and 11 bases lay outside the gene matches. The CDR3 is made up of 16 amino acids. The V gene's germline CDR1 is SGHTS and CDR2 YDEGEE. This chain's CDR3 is CASSSTSATSNYEQYF. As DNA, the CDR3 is TGTGCCAGCAGCTCGACTAGCGCAACATCAAACTACGAGCAGTACTTC.

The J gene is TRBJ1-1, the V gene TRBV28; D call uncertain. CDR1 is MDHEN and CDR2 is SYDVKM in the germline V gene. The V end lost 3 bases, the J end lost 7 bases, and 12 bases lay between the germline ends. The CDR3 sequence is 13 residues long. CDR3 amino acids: CASSFRYRGEAFF. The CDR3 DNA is TGTGCCAGCAGTTTTAGATATCGTGGTGAAGCTTTCTTT.

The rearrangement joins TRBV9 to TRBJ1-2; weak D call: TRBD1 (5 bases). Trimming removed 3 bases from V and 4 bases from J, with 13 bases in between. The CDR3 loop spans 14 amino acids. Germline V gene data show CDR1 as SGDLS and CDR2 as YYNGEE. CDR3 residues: CASSARGGSYGYTF. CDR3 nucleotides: TGTGCCAGCAGCGCCCGCGGGGGATCCTATGGCTACACCTTC. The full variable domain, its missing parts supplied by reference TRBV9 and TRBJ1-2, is DSGVTQTPKHLITATGQRVTLRCSPRSGDLSVYWYQQSLDQGLQFLIQYYNGEERAKGNILERFSAQQFPDLHSELNLSSLELGDSALYFCASSARGGSYGYTFGSGTRLTVV.

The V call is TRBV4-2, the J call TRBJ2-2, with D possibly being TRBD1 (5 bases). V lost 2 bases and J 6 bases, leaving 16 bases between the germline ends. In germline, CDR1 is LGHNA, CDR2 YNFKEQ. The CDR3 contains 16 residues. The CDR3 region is CASSQNQGARPGELFF. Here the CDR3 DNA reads TGTGCCAGCAGCCAAAATCAAGGGGCCCGCCCCGGGGAGCTGTTTTTT.

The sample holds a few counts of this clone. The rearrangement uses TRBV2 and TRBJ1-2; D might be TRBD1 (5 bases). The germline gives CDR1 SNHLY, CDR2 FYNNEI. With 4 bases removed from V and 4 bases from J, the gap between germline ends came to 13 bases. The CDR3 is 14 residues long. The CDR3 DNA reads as TGTGCCAGCAGTGGGGGCACGGCCTTCTATGGCTACACCTTC. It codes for CASSGGTAFYGYTF. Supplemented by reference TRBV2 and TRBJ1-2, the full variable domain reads EPEVTQTPSHQVTQMGQEVILRCVPISNHLYFYWYRQILGQKVEFLVSFYNNEISEKSEIFDDQFSVERPDGSNFTLKIRSTKLEDSAMYFCASSGGTAFYGYTFGSGTRLTVV.

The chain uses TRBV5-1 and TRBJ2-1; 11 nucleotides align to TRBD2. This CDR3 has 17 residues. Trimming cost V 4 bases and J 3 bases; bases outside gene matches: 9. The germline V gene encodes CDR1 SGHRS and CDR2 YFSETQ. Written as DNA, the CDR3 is TGCGCCAGCAGCGTTTCGACTAGCGGGAACTTCTACAATGAGCAGTTCTTC. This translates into CASSVSTSGNFYNEQFF. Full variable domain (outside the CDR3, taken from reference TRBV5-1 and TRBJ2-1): KAGVTQTPRYLIKTRGQQVTLSCSPISGHRSVSWYQQTPGQGLQFLFEYFSETQRNKGNFPGRFSGRQFSNSRSEMNVSTLELGDSALYLCASSVSTSGNFYNEQFFGPGTRLTVL.

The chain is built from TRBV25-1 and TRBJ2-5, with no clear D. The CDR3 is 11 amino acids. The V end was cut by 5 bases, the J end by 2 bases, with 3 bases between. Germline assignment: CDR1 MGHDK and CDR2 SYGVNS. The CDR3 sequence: CASSQQETQYF. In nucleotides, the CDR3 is TGTGCCAGCAGTCAACAAGAGACCCAGTACTTC.

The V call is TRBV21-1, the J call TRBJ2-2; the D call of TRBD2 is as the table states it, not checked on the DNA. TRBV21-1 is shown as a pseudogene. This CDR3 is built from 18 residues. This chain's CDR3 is CASSKTPFLGEETGELFF. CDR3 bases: TGTGCCAGCAGCAAAACCCCGTTTCTGGGGGAGGAGACCGGGGAGCTGTTTTTT.

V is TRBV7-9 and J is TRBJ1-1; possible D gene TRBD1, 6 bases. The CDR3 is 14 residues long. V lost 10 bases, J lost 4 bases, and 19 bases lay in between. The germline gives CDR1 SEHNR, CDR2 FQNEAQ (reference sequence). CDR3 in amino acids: CATPSRGARTEAFF. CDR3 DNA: TGTGCCACACCTAGTCGGGGGGCGCGCACTGAAGCTTTCTTT.

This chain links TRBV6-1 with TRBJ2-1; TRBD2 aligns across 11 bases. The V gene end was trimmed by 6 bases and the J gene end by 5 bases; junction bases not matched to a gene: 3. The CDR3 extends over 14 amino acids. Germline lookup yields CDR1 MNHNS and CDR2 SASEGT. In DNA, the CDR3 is TGTGCCAGCAGCCCGACTAGCGGGAACAATGAGCAGTTCTTC. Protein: CASSPTSGNNEQFF.

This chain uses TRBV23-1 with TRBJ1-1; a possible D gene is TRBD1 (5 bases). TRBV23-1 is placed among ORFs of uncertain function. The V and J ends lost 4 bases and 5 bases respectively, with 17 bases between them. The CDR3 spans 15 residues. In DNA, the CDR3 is TGCGCCAGCAGTCGTAGGGGCGGGGGAGTGACTGAAGCTTTCTTT. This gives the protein CASSRRGGGVTEAFF.

CDR3 DNA: TGTGCCAGCAGTGAAGTGGCAGGGGAGTCCTACGAGCAGTACTTC. Amino acid sequence: CASSEVAGESYEQYF. The rearrangement uses TRBV6-1 and TRBJ2-7, with TRBD1 as a possible D gene (6 bases). Germline CDR1 and CDR2: MNHNS and SASEGT. The V and J ends lost 1 base and 1 base respectively, with 11 bases between them. CDR3 length: 15 residues.

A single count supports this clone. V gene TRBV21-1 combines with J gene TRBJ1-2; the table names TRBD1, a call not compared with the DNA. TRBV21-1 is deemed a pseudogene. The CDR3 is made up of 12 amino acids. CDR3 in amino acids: CATLDISYGYTF. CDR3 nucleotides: TGTGCCACCTTGGACATTTCCTATGGCTACACCTTC.

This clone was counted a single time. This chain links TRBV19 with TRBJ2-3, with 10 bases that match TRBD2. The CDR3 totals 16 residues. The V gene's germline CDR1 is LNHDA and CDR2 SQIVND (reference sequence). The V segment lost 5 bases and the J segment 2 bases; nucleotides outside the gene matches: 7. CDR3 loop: CASSPELAGPTDTQYF. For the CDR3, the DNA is TGTGCCAGTAGTCCAGAACTAGCGGGACCCACAGATACGCAGTATTTT.

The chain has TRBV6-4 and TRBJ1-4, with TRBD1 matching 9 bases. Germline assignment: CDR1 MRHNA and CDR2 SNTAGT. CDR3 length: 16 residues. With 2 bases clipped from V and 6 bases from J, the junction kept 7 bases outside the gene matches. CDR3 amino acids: CASSDGTGYEDEKLFF. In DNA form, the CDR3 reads TGTGCCAGCAGTGACGGGACAGGGTATGAGGATGAAAAACTGTTTTTT.

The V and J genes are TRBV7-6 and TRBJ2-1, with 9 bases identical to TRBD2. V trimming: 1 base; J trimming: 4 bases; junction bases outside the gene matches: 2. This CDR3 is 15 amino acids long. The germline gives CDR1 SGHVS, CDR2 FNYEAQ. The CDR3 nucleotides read TGTGCCAGCAGCTTAGGGGCGGGAGGGTACAATGAGCAGTTCTTC. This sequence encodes CASSLGAGGYNEQFF.

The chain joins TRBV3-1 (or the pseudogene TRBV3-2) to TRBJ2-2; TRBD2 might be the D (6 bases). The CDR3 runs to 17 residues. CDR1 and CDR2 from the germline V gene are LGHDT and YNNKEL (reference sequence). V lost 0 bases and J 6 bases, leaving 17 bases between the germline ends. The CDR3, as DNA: TGTGCCAGCAGCCAAGATCGGAGCGGGTGGGACGCCGGGGAGCTGTTTTTT. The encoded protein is CASSQDRSGWDAGELFF.

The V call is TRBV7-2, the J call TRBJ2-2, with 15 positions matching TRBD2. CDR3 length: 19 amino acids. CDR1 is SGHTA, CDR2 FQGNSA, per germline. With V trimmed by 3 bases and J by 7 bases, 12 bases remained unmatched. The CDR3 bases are TGTGCCAGCAGCTTTGGACTAGCGGGAGGGAATGGCCCGGGCGGGGAGCTGTTTTTT. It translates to CASSFGLAGGNGPGGELFF.

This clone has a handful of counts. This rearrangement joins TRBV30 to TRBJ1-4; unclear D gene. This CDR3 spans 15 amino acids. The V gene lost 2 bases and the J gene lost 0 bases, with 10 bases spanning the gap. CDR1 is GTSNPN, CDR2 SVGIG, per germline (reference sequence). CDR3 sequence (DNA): TGTGCCTGGAGTAAGCATTCTCCAACTAATGAAAAACTGTTTTTT. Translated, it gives CAWSKHSPTNEKLFF.

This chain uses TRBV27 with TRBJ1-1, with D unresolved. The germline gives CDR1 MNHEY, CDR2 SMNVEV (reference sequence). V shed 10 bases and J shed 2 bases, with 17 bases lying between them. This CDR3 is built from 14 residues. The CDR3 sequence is CATTDLRFNTEAFF. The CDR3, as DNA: TGTGCCACCACCGACTTAAGATTCAACACTGAAGCTTTCTTT.

The DNA for the CDR3 is TGTGCCAGCAGCCAAGAAGCCTCCCTTCCCGGGACTAGTTTCACAGATACGCAGTATTTT. Translated, it gives CASSQEASLPGTSFTDTQYF. V and J are TRBV4-2 and TRBJ2-3; 8 bases agree with TRBD2. The V and J ends lost 0 bases and 2 bases, in that order; junction bases with no gene match: 16. The germline CDR1 and CDR2 sequences are LGHNA and YNFKEQ. The CDR3 has 20 residues.

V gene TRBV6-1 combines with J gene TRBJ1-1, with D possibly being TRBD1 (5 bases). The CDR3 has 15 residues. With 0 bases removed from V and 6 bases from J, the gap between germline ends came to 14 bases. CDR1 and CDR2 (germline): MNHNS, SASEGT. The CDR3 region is CASSEAGTGASEAFF. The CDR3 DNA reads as TGTGCCAGCAGTGAAGCAGGGACTGGTGCGTCTGAAGCTTTCTTT.

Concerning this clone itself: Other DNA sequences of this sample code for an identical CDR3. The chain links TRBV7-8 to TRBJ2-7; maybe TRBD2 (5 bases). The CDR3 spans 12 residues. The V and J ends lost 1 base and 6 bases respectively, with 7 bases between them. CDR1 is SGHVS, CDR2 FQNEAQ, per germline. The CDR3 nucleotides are TGTGCCAGCAGCTTAGGCGGAGGCGAGCAGTACTTC. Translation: CASSLGGGEQYF. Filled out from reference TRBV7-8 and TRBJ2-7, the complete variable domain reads GAGVSQSPRYKVAKRGQDVALRCDPISGHVSLFWYQQALGQGPEFLTYFQNEAQLDKSGLPSDRFFAERPEGSVSTLKIQRTQQEDSAVYLCASSLGGGEQYFGPGTRLTVT.

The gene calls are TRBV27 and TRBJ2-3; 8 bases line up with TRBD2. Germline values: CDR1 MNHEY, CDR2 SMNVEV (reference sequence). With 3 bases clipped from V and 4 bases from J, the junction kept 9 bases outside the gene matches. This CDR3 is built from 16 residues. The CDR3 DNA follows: TGTGCCAGCAGTTTGACAGCGGGAGAGCCTGCAGATACGCAGTATTTT. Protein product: CASSLTAGEPADTQYF.